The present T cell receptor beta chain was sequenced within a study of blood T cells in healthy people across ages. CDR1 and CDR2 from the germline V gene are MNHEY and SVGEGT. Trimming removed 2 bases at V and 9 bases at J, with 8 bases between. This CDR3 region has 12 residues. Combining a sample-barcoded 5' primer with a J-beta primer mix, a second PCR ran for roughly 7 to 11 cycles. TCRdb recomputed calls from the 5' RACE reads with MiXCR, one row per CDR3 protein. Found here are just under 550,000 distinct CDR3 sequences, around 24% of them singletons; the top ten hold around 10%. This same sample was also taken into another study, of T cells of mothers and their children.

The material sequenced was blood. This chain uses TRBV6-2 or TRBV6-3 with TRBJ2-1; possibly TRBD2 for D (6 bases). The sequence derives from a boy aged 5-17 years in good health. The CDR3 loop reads CASSYAGSEQFF. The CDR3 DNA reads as TGTGCCAGCAGTTACGCGGGATCTGAGCAGTTCTTC.